The rows below give T cell receptor beta chains drawn from one sample of a study of post-analysis software for immune sequencing data. TCRdb used MiXCR to reprocess the PCR reads, holding one entry per CDR3 protein. The repertoire holds under 200,000 distinct CDR3 sequences, about 36% seen once, with under 30% in the top ten. This sample comprised blood, obtained after autologous hematopoietic stem cell transplantation. The source of these receptors is a girl under 18 with multiple sclerosis. CDR3s include the opening cysteine and the closing phenylalanine or tryptophan. D genes are given only for firm matches. Clone size is not always given. Where it is, it says once, few, many or a class for expanded clones.

j_call: TRBJ2-7
v_call: TRBV21-1
d_call: NA
clone_size: NA
cdr3_aa: CASINPGILSYEQYF
cdr3_nt: TGTGCCAGCATCAACCCTGGGATCCTTTCCTACGAGCAGTACTTC

j_call: TRBJ2-1
v_call: TRBV12-3/TRBV12-4
d_call: NA
clone_size: few
cdr3_aa: CASSPRRGPAYNEQFF
cdr3_nt: TGTGCCAGCAGCCCAAGGAGGGGTCCGGCCTACAATGAGCAGTTCTTC

j_call: TRBJ1-5
v_call: TRBV12-3/TRBV12-4
d_call: NA
clone_size: few
cdr3_aa: CASSLVGLLPQPQHF
cdr3_nt: TGTGCCAGCAGTTTAGTGGGACTGTTACCTCAGCCCCAGCATTTT

j_call: TRBJ2-5
v_call: TRBV30
d_call: NA
clone_size: NA
cdr3_aa: CAWKGGGQETQYF
cdr3_nt: TGTGCCTGGAAGGGGGGCGGCCAAGAGACCCAGTACTTC

j_call: TRBJ2-5
v_call: TRBV20-1
d_call: NA
clone_size: NA
cdr3_aa: CSAAQVIGETQYF
cdr3_nt: TGCAGTGCTGCACAGGTTATTGGAGAGACCCAGTACTTC

j_call: TRBJ2-3
v_call: TRBV7-8
d_call: TRBD2
clone_size: NA
cdr3_aa: CASSLSGTSWGTQYF
cdr3_nt: TGTGCCAGCAGCTTGTCCGGGACTAGCTGGGGTACGCAGTATTTT

j_call: TRBJ2-1
v_call: TRBV5-1
d_call: NA
clone_size: few
cdr3_aa: CASSLAVADAYNKQFF
cdr3_nt: TGCGCCAGCAGCTTGGCCGTAGCGGATGCCTACAATAAGCAGTTCTTC

j_call: TRBJ1-5
v_call: TRBV28
d_call: TRBD1
clone_size: NA
cdr3_aa: CASRGQAENQPQHF
cdr3_nt: TGTGCCAGCAGGGGACAGGCCGAAAATCAGCCCCAGCATTTT

j_call: TRBJ2-5
v_call: TRBV6-1
d_call: TRBD2
clone_size: few
cdr3_aa: CASSESLAGATNAETQYF
cdr3_nt: TGTGCCAGCAGTGAATCACTAGCGGGAGCCACCAACGCGGAGACCCAGTACTTC

j_call: TRBJ2-2
v_call: TRBV29-1
d_call: NA
clone_size: many
cdr3_aa: CSVDWIVRPPDTGELFF
cdr3_nt: TGCAGCGTTGACTGGATCGTACGCCCTCCCGACACCGGGGAGCTGTTTTTT

j_call: TRBJ2-7
v_call: TRBV14
d_call: NA
clone_size: many
cdr3_aa: CASSQGAWEQYF
cdr3_nt: TGTGCCAGCAGCCAAGGAGCCTGGGAGCAGTACTTC

j_call: TRBJ2-3
v_call: TRBV6-5
d_call: TRBD2
clone_size: NA
cdr3_aa: CASSYSLAGRDTQYF
cdr3_nt: TGTGCCAGCAGTTATTCCCTAGCGGGACGGGATACGCAGTATTTT

j_call: TRBJ2-5
v_call: TRBV7-9
d_call: NA
clone_size: few
cdr3_aa: CASSLPQGSETQYF
cdr3_nt: TGTGCCAGCAGCTTGCCACAGGGTTCTGAGACCCAGTACTTC

j_call: TRBJ1-1
v_call: TRBV20-1
d_call: NA
clone_size: NA
cdr3_aa: CSAPGVTEAFF
cdr3_nt: TGCAGTGCTCCCGGGGTGACTGAAGCTTTCTTT

j_call: TRBJ2-3
v_call: TRBV10-3
d_call: TRBD2
clone_size: many
cdr3_aa: CAISESSGEFSTGHTQYF
cdr3_nt: TGTGCCATCAGTGAGTCTAGCGGGGAATTTTCCACCGGTCATACGCAGTATTTT

j_call: TRBJ2-7
v_call: TRBV20-1
d_call: NA
clone_size: many
cdr3_aa: CSAQTSYEQYF
cdr3_nt: TGCAGTGCCCAGACTAGCTACGAGCAGTACTTC

j_call: TRBJ1-2
v_call: TRBV14
d_call: NA
clone_size: NA
cdr3_aa: CASSQNIRNGYTF
cdr3_nt: TGTGCCAGCAGCCAAAACATAAGGAATGGCTACACCTTC

j_call: TRBJ2-5
v_call: TRBV7-6
d_call: NA
clone_size: few
cdr3_aa: CASSFERRETQYF
cdr3_nt: TGTGCCAGCAGCTTTGAGCGAAGGGAGACCCAGTACTTC

j_call: TRBJ2-3
v_call: TRBV7-8
d_call: NA
clone_size: many
cdr3_aa: CASSPDSSDTQYF
cdr3_nt: TGTGCCAGCAGCCCGGACAGTTCAGATACGCAGTATTTT

j_call: TRBJ1-2
v_call: TRBV5-1
d_call: NA
clone_size: NA
cdr3_aa: CANSLDDYGYTF
cdr3_nt: TGCGCCAACAGCTTGGATGACTATGGCTACACCTTC

j_call: TRBJ2-4
v_call: TRBV19
d_call: NA
clone_size: NA
cdr3_aa: CASRPGGKNIQYF
cdr3_nt: TGTGCCAGTAGGCCAGGGGGGAAAAACATTCAGTACTTC

j_call: TRBJ2-7
v_call: TRBV20-1
d_call: NA
clone_size: NA
cdr3_aa: CSATRQTGRSEQYF
cdr3_nt: TGCAGTGCCACCCGGCAGACAGGCCGGTCCGAGCAGTACTTC

j_call: TRBJ1-5
v_call: TRBV20-1
d_call: NA
clone_size: NA
cdr3_aa: CSASGQTRNQPQHF
cdr3_nt: TGCAGTGCTAGCGGACAGACCCGCAATCAGCCCCAGCATTTT

j_call: TRBJ2-1
v_call: TRBV20-1
d_call: TRBD1
clone_size: many
cdr3_aa: CSATGVSSSYNEQFF
cdr3_nt: TGCAGTGCCACAGGGGTTTCAAGCTCCTACAATGAGCAGTTCTTC

j_call: TRBJ1-2
v_call: TRBV11-1
d_call: NA
clone_size: many
cdr3_aa: CASSFTNYGYTF
cdr3_nt: TGTGCCAGCAGCTTCACTAACTATGGCTACACCTTC

j_call: TRBJ2-7
v_call: TRBV6-5
d_call: NA
clone_size: NA
cdr3_aa: CASSYSPPGLSSYEQYF
cdr3_nt: TGTGCCAGCAGTTACTCGCCTCCGGGACTTAGCTCCTACGAGCAGTACTTC

j_call: TRBJ2-3
v_call: TRBV28
d_call: NA
clone_size: few
cdr3_aa: CASSGGPATDTQYF
cdr3_nt: TGTGCCAGCAGCGGGGGTCCCGCCACAGATACGCAGTATTTT

j_call: TRBJ1-2
v_call: TRBV20-1
d_call: NA
clone_size: few
cdr3_aa: CSARDPAVYGYTF
cdr3_nt: TGCAGTGCTAGAGATCCGGCAGTATATGGCTACACCTTC

j_call: TRBJ2-7
v_call: TRBV12-3/TRBV12-4
d_call: NA
clone_size: many
cdr3_aa: CASRPSQGSPYEQYF
cdr3_nt: TGTGCCAGCAGGCCGTCCCAGGGTAGCCCCTACGAGCAGTACTTC

j_call: TRBJ2-7
v_call: TRBV2
d_call: TRBD1
clone_size: NA
cdr3_aa: CAIDAGTGDEQYF
cdr3_nt: TGTGCCATCGACGCCGGGACAGGCGACGAGCAGTACTTC

j_call: TRBJ2-2
v_call: TRBV7-8
d_call: NA
clone_size: NA
cdr3_aa: CASSFWAAEPNTGELFF
cdr3_nt: TGTGCCAGCAGCTTTTGGGCGGCGGAGCCGAACACCGGGGAGCTGTTTTTT

j_call: TRBJ2-2
v_call: TRBV5-1
d_call: TRBD2
clone_size: NA
cdr3_aa: CASSLQAGDTGELFF
cdr3_nt: TGCGCCAGCAGCTTGCAAGCGGGAGACACCGGGGAGCTGTTTTTT

j_call: TRBJ2-3
v_call: TRBV2
d_call: NA
clone_size: NA
cdr3_aa: CASSDPGASTDTQYF
cdr3_nt: TGTGCCAGCAGTGATCCTGGGGCCTCCACAGATACGCAGTATTTT

j_call: TRBJ1-5
v_call: TRBV6-6
d_call: NA
clone_size: NA
cdr3_aa: CASSPGPEGGQPQHF
cdr3_nt: TGTGCCAGCAGCCCCGGTCCCGAAGGAGGGCAGCCCCAGCATTTT

j_call: TRBJ1-1
v_call: TRBV9
d_call: NA
clone_size: NA
cdr3_aa: CASSAGTQLEAFF
cdr3_nt: TGTGCCAGCAGCGCCGGGACCCAACTTGAAGCTTTCTTT

j_call: TRBJ2-2
v_call: TRBV28
d_call: TRBD2
clone_size: NA
cdr3_aa: CASRASGSNTGELFF
cdr3_nt: TGTGCCAGCAGGGCTAGCGGGAGCAACACCGGGGAGCTGTTTTTT

j_call: TRBJ2-3
v_call: TRBV20-1
d_call: NA
clone_size: NA
cdr3_aa: CSAIPANTQYF
cdr3_nt: TGCAGCGCTATTCCTGCGAATACGCAGTATTTT

j_call: TRBJ2-5
v_call: TRBV5-1
d_call: TRBD1
clone_size: NA
cdr3_aa: CASSGDRAAETQYF
cdr3_nt: TGCGCCAGCAGCGGCGACAGGGCAGCAGAGACCCAGTACTTC

j_call: TRBJ1-4
v_call: TRBV10-3
d_call: TRBD1
clone_size: NA
cdr3_aa: CAIRQTGENEKLFF
cdr3_nt: TGTGCCATCAGGCAAACAGGGGAGAATGAAAAACTGTTTTTT

j_call: TRBJ2-1
v_call: TRBV7-2
d_call: NA
clone_size: NA
cdr3_aa: CASSPGWGINEQFF
cdr3_nt: TGTGCCAGCAGCCCCGGTTGGGGGATCAATGAGCAGTTCTTC